This entry features one TCR beta chain sequence. This specimen belongs to a study of PD-L1 blockade in urothelial cancer. This sample's time point: peripheral blood 6 weeks after treatment start. Repertoires were generated with immunoSEQ multiplex PCR, while TCRdb's copy carries only in-frame clones and drops some. Of about 48,000 clones in the sample, about 82% were seen once. This CDR3 spans 15 amino acids. With V trimmed by 1 base and J by 4 bases, 5 bases remained unmatched. The germline V gene encodes CDR1 MGHRA and CDR2 YSYEKL. This specimen was PBMCs, taken around atezolizumab (anti-PD-L1) treatment. This TCR was recovered from a man in his sixties or seventies with urothelial cancer. The chain has TRBV4-1 and TRBJ1-2, with 8 bases that match TRBD1. The CDR3 spells CASSQGGQGSYGYTF. The DNA for the CDR3 is TGCGCCAGCAGCCAAGGAGGACAGGGTAGCTATGGCTACACCTTC.